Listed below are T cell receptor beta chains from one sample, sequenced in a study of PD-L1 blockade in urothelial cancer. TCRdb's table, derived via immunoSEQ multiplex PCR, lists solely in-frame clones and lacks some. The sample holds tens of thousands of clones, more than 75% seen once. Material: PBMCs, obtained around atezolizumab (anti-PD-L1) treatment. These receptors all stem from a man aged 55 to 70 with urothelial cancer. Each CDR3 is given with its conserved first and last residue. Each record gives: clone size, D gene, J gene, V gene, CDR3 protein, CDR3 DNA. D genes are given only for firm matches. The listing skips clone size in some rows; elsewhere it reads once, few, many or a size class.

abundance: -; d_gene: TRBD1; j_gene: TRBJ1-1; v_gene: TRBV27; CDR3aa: CASLTGTGYNTEAFF; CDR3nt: TGTGCCAGCCTAACCGGGACAGGCTATAACACTGAAGCTTTCTTT
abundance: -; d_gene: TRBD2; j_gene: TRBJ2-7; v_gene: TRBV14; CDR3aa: CASSQEGGGWSYEQYF; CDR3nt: TGTGCCAGCAGCCAAGAGGGGGGGGGTTGGTCCTACGAGCAGTACTTC
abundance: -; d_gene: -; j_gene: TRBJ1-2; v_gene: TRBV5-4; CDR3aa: CASSLAGSGGGTF; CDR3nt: TGTGCCAGCAGCTTGGCCGGCTCCGGGGGAGGCACCTTC
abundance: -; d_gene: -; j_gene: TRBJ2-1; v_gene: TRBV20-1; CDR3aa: CSAIPHNEQFF; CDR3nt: TGCAGTGCCATCCCCCACAATGAGCAGTTCTTC
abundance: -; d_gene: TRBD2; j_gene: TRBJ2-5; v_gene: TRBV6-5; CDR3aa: CASSTLAGGGQTQYF; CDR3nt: TGTGCCAGCAGTACACTAGCGGGGGGCGGGCAGACCCAGTACTTC
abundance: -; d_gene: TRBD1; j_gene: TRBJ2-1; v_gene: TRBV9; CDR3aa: CASSPRQGANYNEQFF; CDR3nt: TGTGCCAGCAGCCCCAGACAGGGGGCGAACTACAATGAGCAGTTCTTC
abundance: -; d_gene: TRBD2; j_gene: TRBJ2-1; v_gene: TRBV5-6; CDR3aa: CASSRGLASNEQFF; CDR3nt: TGTGCCAGCAGCAGAGGACTAGCGAGCAATGAGCAGTTCTTC
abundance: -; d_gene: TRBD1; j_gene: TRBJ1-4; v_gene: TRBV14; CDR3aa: CASSLTTGEKLFF; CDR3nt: TGTGCCAGCAGCCTAACGACAGGGGAAAAACTGTTTTTT
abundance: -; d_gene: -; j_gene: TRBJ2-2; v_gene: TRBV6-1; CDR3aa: CASSESRSTGELFF; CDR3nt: TGTGCCAGCAGTGAATCCCGTAGCACCGGGGAGCTGTTTTTT
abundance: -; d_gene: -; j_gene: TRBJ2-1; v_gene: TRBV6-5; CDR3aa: CASSAAAYNEQFF; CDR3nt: TGTGCCAGCAGTGCTGCGGCCTACAATGAGCAGTTCTTC
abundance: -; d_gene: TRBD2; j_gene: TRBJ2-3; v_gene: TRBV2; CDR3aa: CASSWTSGRDTQYF; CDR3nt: TGTGCCAGCAGTTGGACTAGCGGGAGAGATACGCAGTATTTT
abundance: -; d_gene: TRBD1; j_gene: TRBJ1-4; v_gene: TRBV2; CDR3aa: CASSETTGGGGKLFF; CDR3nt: TGTGCCAGCAGTGAAACTACAGGGGGTGGGGGAAAACTGTTTTTT
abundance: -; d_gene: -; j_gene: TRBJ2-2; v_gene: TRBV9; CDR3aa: CASSLSSAAGELFF; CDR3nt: TGTGCCAGCAGCCTGTCTTCGGCGGCCGGGGAGCTGTTTTTT
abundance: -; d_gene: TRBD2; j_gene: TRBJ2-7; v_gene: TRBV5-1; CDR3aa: CASSLASGRTYEQYF; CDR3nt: TGCGCCAGCAGCTTGGCTAGCGGGAGAACCTACGAGCAGTACTTC
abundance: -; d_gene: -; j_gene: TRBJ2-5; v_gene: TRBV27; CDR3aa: CASSPTGEGMVIQGVVYGETQYF; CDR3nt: TGTGCCAGCAGTCCAACGGGGGAGGGAATGGTCATACAGGGGGTGGTTTATGGAGAGACCCAGTACTTC
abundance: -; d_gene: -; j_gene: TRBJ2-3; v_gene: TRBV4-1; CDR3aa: CASSQRWGLIRTDTQYF; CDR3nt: TGCGCCAGCAGCCAGCGCTGGGGGCTTATACGAACAGATACGCAGTATTTT
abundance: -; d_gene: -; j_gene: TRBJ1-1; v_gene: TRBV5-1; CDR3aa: CASSLTNRVGPDTEAFF; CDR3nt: TGCGCCAGCAGCTTGACGAACAGGGTGGGGCCCGACACTGAAGCTTTCTTT
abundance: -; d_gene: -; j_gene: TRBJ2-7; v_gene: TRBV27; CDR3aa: CASGGAWASEFYEQYF; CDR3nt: TGTGCCAGCGGAGGGGCCTGGGCTAGCGAATTCTACGAGCAGTACTTC
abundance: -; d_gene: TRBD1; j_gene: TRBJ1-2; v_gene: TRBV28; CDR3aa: CASSRRQGARGYTF; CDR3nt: TGTGCCAGCAGTCGGAGACAGGGGGCGCGGGGCTACACCTTC
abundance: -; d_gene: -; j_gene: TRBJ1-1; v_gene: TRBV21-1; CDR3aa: CASSQWRGRMGEAFF; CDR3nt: TGTGCCAGCAGCCAATGGAGGGGGCGCATGGGTGAAGCTTTCTTT
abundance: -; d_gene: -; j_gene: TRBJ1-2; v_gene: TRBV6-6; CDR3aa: CASSYNPGLYGYTF; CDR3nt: TGTGCCAGCAGTTACAACCCAGGCCTATATGGCTACACCTTC
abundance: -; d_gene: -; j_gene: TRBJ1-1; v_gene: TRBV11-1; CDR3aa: CASSLNPWGDTEAFF; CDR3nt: TGTGCCAGCAGCTTAAATCCTTGGGGGGACACTGAAGCTTTCTTT
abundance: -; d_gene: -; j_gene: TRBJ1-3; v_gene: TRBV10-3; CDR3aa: CAISPGRGFGTGNTIYF; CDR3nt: TGTGCCATCAGTCCCGGGCGGGGGTTTGGCACTGGAAACACCATATATTTT
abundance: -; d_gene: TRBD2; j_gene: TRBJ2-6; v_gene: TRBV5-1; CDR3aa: CASSPRGAGVGANVLTF; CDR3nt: TGCGCCAGCAGCCCCCGGGGAGCGGGAGTTGGGGCCAACGTCCTGACTTTC
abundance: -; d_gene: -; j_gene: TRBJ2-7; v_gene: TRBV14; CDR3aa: CASSPRYGTSSSEQYF; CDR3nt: TGTGCCAGCAGCCCAAGGTATGGGACTTCTTCTAGCGAGCAGTACTTC
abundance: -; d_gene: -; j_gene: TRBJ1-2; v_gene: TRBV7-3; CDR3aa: CASSSHSGGGELSGYTF; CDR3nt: TGTGCCAGCAGCTCGCACTCGGGTGGAGGGGAATTGAGTGGCTACACCTTC
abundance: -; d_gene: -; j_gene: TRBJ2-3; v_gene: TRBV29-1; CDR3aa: CSVGPPFGTDTQYF; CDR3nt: TGCAGCGTTGGGCCACCGTTTGGCACAGATACGCAGTATTTT
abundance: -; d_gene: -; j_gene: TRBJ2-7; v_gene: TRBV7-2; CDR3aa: CASSLPSSLGEQYF; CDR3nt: TGTGCCAGCAGCTTACCTAGCTCACTGGGGGAGCAGTACTTC
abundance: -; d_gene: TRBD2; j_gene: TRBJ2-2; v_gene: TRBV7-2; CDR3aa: CASSLRTGGAGELFF; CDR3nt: TGTGCCAGCAGCTTACGGACGGGGGGTGCCGGGGAGCTGTTTTTT
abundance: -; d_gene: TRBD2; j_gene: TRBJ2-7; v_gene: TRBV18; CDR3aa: CASSPLAGGEQYF; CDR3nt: TGTGCCAGCTCACCACTAGCGGGGGGCGAGCAGTACTTC
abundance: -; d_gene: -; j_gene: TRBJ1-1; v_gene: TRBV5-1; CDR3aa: CASSLDNRLPEAFF; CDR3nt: TGCGCCAGCAGCTTGGATAACAGGCTACCTGAAGCTTTCTTT
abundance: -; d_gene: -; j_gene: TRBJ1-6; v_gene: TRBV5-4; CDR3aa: CASLPLHF; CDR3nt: TGTGCCAGCCTACCCCTCCACTTT
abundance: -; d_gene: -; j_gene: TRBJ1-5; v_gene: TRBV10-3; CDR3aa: CAISEGASNQPQHF; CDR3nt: TGTGCCATCAGTGAAGGGGCAAGCAATCAGCCCCAGCATTTT
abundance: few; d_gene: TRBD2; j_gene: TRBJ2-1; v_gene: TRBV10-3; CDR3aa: CAISRTSNEQFF; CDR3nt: TGTGCCATCAGCCGGACTAGCAATGAGCAGTTCTTC
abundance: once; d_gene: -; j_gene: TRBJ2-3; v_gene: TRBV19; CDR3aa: CASTLSPGFRTDTQYF; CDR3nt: TGTGCCAGTACCCTCTCCCCCGGGTTTCGCACAGATACGCAGTATTTT
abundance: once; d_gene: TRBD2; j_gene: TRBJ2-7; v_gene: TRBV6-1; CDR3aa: CASRVLAGNYEQYF; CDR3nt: TGTGCCAGCCGGGTGCTAGCGGGAAACTACGAGCAGTACTTC
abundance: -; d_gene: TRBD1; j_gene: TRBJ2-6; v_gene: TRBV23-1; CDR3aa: CASTRRTGSSSGANVLTF; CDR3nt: TGCGCCAGCACCCGAAGGACAGGGTCCTCGTCTGGGGCCAACGTCCTGACTTTC
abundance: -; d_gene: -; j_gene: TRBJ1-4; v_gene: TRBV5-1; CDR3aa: CASSPGGNEKLFF; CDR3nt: TGCGCCAGCAGCCCCGGCGGGAATGAAAAACTGTTTTTT
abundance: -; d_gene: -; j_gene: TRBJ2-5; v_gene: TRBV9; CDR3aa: CASSVGAGSLHYF; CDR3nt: -
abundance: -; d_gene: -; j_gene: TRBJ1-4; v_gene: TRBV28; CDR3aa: CASYREKLFF; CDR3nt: TGTGCCAGCTATCGGGAAAAACTGTTTTTT
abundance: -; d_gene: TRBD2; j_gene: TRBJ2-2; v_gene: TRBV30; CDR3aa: CAWGPGPRGGGELFF; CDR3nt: TGTGCCTGGGGTCCGGGGCCTCGGGGGGGCGGGGAGCTGTTTTTT
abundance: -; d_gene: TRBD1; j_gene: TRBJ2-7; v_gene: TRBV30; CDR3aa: CAWGQETYEQYF; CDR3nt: TGTGCCTGGGGACAGGAGACCTACGAGCAGTACTTC
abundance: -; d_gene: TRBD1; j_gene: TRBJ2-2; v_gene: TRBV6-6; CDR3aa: CASSYSLDRGTGELFF; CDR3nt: TGTGCCAGCAGTTACTCATTGGACAGGGGCACCGGGGAGCTGTTTTTT
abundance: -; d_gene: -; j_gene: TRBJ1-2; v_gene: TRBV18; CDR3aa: CASSPRDGPNYGYTF; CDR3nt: TGTGCCAGCTCACCGCGGGACGGTCCTAACTATGGCTACACCTTC
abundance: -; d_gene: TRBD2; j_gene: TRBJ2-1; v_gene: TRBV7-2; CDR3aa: CASSLDWPSGAYNEQFF; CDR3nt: TGTGCCAGCAGCTTAGACTGGCCTAGCGGCGCCTACAATGAGCAGTTCTTC
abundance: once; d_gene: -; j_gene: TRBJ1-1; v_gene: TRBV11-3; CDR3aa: CASSPSGGNTEAFF; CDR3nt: TGTGCCAGCAGCCCAAGCGGGGGGAACACTGAAGCTTTCTTT
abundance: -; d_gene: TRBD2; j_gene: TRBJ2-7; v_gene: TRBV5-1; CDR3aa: CASSARAGNEQYF; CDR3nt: TGCGCCAGCAGCGCCCGAGCGGGGAACGAGCAGTACTTC
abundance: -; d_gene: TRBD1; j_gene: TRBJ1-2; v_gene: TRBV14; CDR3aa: CASSHLKGQGVQANYGYTF; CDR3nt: TGTGCCAGCAGCCACTTGAAGGGACAGGGGGTACAAGCTAACTATGGCTACACCTTC
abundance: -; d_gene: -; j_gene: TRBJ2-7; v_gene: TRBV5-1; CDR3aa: CASSGGINSYEQYF; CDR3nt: TGCGCCAGCAGCGGGGGCATCAACTCCTACGAGCAGTACTTC
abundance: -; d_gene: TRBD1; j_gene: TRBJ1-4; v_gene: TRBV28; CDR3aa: CASSLSLDRGREKLFF; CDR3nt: TGTGCCAGCAGTTTATCCCTGGACAGGGGTCGGGAAAAACTGTTTTTT
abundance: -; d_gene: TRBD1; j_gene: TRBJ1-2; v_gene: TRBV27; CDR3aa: CASRGQGYNYGYTF; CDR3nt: TGTGCCAGCAGGGGACAGGGCTATAACTATGGCTACACCTTC
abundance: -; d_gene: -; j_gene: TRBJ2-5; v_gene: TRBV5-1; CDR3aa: CASSYYTGTTQEETQYF; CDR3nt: TGCGCCAGCAGTTACTATACCGGGACAACGCAAGAAGAGACCCAGTACTTC
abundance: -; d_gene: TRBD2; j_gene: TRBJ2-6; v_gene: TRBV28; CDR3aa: CASRPLRGLAGGSGANVLTF; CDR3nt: TGTGCCAGCAGACCCTTGAGGGGACTAGCGGGAGGGTCTGGGGCCAACGTCCTGACTTTC